This T cell receptor beta chain was retrieved from a study of blood T cell repertoires in COVID-19. Assay used: immunoSEQ multiplex PCR; TCRdb lists only in-frame clones, some missing. This repertoire shows about 140,000 clones, over 75% found once; its top ten account for 1.7%. Germline V lookup: CDR1 SGHDT, CDR2 YYEEEE. Unmatched junction bases numbered 6, after V lost 1 base and J lost 0 bases. The CDR3 spans 16 residues. The sequenced material came from peripheral blood. The sequence was obtained from a woman between 50 and 59 years old with acute or convalescent COVID-19. The gene calls are TRBV5-6 and TRBJ2-5; 7 bases align to TRBD2. The CDR3 reads CASSLRGVRNQETQYF. CDR3 nucleotides: TGTGCCAGCAGCTTGCGGGGGGTGCGTAACCAAGAGACCCAGTACTTC.